The clone carrying this TCR beta chain was counted many times. The data were obtained in a study of T-cell memory formation after mild COVID-19. The CDR3 runs to 16 residues. Per the germline V gene, CDR1 is SGHRS and CDR2 is YFSETQ. Trimming took 0 bases from V and 5 from J; bases not matched to a gene: 4. After 5'RACE with constant-segment primers, TCR alpha and TCR beta cDNA libraries carrying sample barcodes and UMIs were obtained. TCRdb processed the 5' RACE reads anew with MiXCR; each CDR3 protein has one entry. The sample yields about 340,000 distinct CDR3 sequences, around 21% seen once. What was sequenced was PBMCs or a T cell subset sorted from them (not recorded which). This chain uses TRBV5-1 with TRBJ2-5; 13 positions match TRBD2. This receptor was obtained from an adult woman who had mild COVID-19 (a few samples of this study predate the infection). Cell type and time point are not known. CDR3 in amino acids: CASSLGTSGSRETQYF. CDR3 nucleotide sequence: TGCGCCAGCAGCTTGGGGACTAGCGGGAGCCGTGAGACCCAGTACTTC.